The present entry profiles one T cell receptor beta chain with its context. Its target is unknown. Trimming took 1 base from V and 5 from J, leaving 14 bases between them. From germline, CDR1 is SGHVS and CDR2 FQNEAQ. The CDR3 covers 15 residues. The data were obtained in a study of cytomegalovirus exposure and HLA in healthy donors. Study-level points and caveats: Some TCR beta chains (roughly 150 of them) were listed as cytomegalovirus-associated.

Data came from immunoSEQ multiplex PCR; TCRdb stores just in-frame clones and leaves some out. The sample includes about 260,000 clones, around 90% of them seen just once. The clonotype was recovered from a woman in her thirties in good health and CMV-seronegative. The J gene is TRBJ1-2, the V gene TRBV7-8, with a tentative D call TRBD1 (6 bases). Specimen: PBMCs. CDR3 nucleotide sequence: TGTGCCAGCAGCTTAGGGGCAGAGGGGGGTTATGGCTACACCTTC. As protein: CASSLGAEGGYGYTF.